The clone carrying this TCR beta chain showed up just a few times. Its antigen remains unidentified. Two oligonucleotides, mixed equimolar, formed the beta constant-region primer covering TRBC1 and TRBC2. Four rounds of PCR amplified the ligated cDNA using nested alpha and beta constant-region primers plus SP2. TCRdb re-called the UMI-ligation and nested PCR reads with MiXCR, one entry per CDR3 protein. The sample holds 130,000 to 150,000 distinct CDR3 sequences, around 15% seen once. This sample is drawn from a study of naive and memory T cell subsets. Findings of the study overall: A clonotype means one alpha or beta sequence, not an alpha/beta pair. A few larger clonotypes appeared in naive repertoires, especially CD8, possibly memory cells re-expressing CD45RA. Gini index rose across naive, CM, EM and EMRA in CD4 and CD8.

CDR3 length: 14 amino acids. Germline trimming cut 1 base from V and 7 bases from J; bases unmatched to any gene: 5. The V gene's germline CDR1 is MGHRA and CDR2 YSYEKL. Sequences were obtained from naive CD4+ T cells from blood. J is TRBJ1-2 and V is TRBV4-1; TRBD1 aligns across 8 bases. The sequence derives from a human donor in good health. The CDR3 region has the DNA TGCGCCAGCAGCCAAGGTCCAGGGGGCTCTGGCTACACCTTC. Translating it yields CASSQGPGGSGYTF.